The 27 T cell receptor beta chains below were found in one sample sequenced in a study of blood T cell repertoires in COVID-19. Only in-frame clones appear in the TCRdb table, and some are missing; sequencing was by immunoSEQ multiplex PCR. The data contain under 80,000 clones, approximately 80% of them seen just once; the ten biggest clones take up 11%. Sample: peripheral blood. The receptors derive from a man over 45 with acute or convalescent COVID-19.

V and J are TRBV6-2 or TRBV6-3 and TRBJ1-1; D is ambiguous. V gave up 0 bases and J gave up 0 bases, with 5 bases separating them. The CDR3 spans 14 residues. CDR1 is MNHEY and CDR2 is SVGEGT in the germline V gene. The CDR3: CASSYSNMNTEAFF. DNA of the CDR3: TGTGCCAGCAGTTACTCTAACATGAACACTGAAGCTTTCTTT.

The chain recombines TRBV7-8 with TRBJ1-2; D is possibly TRBD1 (6 bases). CDR1 and CDR2 from the germline V gene are SGHVS and FQNEAQ. Trimming pared 3 bases from V and 5 bases from J, leaving 10 bases between. The CDR3 is 13 residues long. The CDR3: CASSLGGGYGYTF. CDR3 sequence (DNA): TGTGCCAGCAGCTTGGGAGGGGGGTATGGCTACACCTTC.

The V gene is TRBV23-1, the J gene TRBJ1-4; perhaps TRBD1 as D (6 bases). TRBV23-1 is marked as an open reading frame, function uncertain. V was clipped by 1 base and J by 8 bases, with 20 bases between them. The CDR3 loop spans 17 amino acids. The CDR3 sequence is CASSQWARQAVEEKLFF. CDR3 coding DNA: TGCGCCAGCAGTCAATGGGCCCGACAGGCCGTAGAGGAAAAACTGTTTTTT.

The rearrangement links TRBV25-1 to TRBJ1-2; a possible D gene is TRBD1 (5 bases). The CDR3 extends over 12 amino acids. The germline V gene encodes CDR1 MGHDK and CDR2 SYGVNS. With 3 bases removed from V and 8 bases from J, the gap between germline ends came to 10 bases. CDR3 coding DNA: TGTGCCAGCAGTGAGACAGCCCGGGGCTACACCTTC. It yields the protein CASSETARGYTF.

The chain uses TRBV9 and TRBJ2-7, with D possibly TRBD1 on 6 matching bases. The germline CDR1 and CDR2 sequences are SGDLS and YYNGEE. This CDR3 is built from 15 residues. Deletions cut 0 bases from V and 1 base from J, with 11 bases between. CDR3 amino acids: CASSVGGLKSYEQYF. In nucleotides, the CDR3 is TGTGCCAGCAGCGTAGGGGGGCTAAAGTCCTACGAGCAGTACTTC.

The V and J genes are TRBV28 and TRBJ2-5; the match to TRBD2 covers 9 bases. The CDR3 is 15 residues long. V shed 10 bases, J shed 4 bases, and the junction held 13 bases outside the gene matches. CDR1 and CDR2 (germline): MDHEN, SYDVKM. The CDR3 loop is CANYNLGLAGETQYF. In nucleotides, the CDR3 is TGTGCCAACTACAACTTGGGACTAGCTGGAGAGACCCAGTACTTC.

This chain connects TRBV28 to TRBJ1-2; D is perhaps TRBD1 (6 bases). Trimming stripped 2 bases from V and 8 bases from J, with 15 bases between. This CDR3 spans 14 amino acids. Germline V gene data show CDR1 as MDHEN and CDR2 as SYDVKM. The CDR3 bases are TGTGCCAGCAGTTTAAATACAGGGTTAGGCGGCTACACCTTC. Translating gives CASSLNTGLGGYTF.

The rearrangement uses TRBV18 and TRBJ2-7; D perhaps matches TRBD2 (6 bases). Germline V gene data show CDR1 as KGHSH and CDR2 as LQKENI. There are 14 residues in the CDR3. V lost 2 bases, J lost 3 bases, and 11 bases lay in between. CDR3 DNA: TGTGCCAGCTCACCATCAGGGACTTTCTACGAGCAGTACTTC. It yields the protein CASSPSGTFYEQYF.

The chain employs TRBV12-3 or TRBV12-4 and TRBJ1-3, with D maybe TRBD1 (5 bases). The CDR3 has 12 amino acids. V shed 10 bases and J shed 7 bases, with 14 bases lying between them. The CDR3 loop reads CATEREGNTIYF. The CDR3 nucleotides read TGTGCCACCGAGCGGGAGGGGAACACCATATATTTT.

The CDR3 DNA follows: TGTGCCAGCAGCCATGGGACTAGCGGGAGGATATCAGGTCAGTACTTC. Its translation is CASSHGTSGRISGQYF. The J gene is TRBJ2-7, the V gene TRBV3-1 (or the pseudogene TRBV3-2), with 15 nucleotides matching TRBD2. CDR3 length: 16 residues. The V and J ends lost 3 bases and 10 bases, in that order; junction bases with no gene match: 10. Looked up from germline, CDR1 is LGHDT and CDR2 is YNNKEL (reference sequence).

This clone was seen a single time. The V gene is TRBV29-1, the J gene TRBJ1-1; the D gene is possibly TRBD1 (5 bases). The V gene lost 4 bases and the J gene lost 1 base, with 7 bases spanning the gap. CDR1 is SQVTM, CDR2 ANQGSEA, per germline. This CDR3 has 12 residues. This chain's CDR3 is CSVGTGNTEAFF. Written as DNA, the CDR3 is TGCAGCGTTGGTACAGGGAACACTGAAGCTTTCTTT.

V gene TRBV9 combines with J gene TRBJ1-2; 7 bases match TRBD1. With 3 bases clipped from V and 6 bases from J, the junction kept 5 bases outside the gene matches. This CDR3 has 13 amino acids. Germline loops: CDR1 SGDLS, CDR2 YYNGEE. The CDR3 here is CASSADRAHGYTF. In DNA, the CDR3 is TGTGCCAGCAGCGCAGACAGGGCCCATGGCTACACCTTC.

This clone was counted only a few times. The chain couples TRBV19 to TRBJ2-2; no reliable D call. The V gene lost 3 bases and the J gene lost 4 bases, with 3 bases spanning the gap. The CDR3 totals 12 residues. Germline values: CDR1 LNHDA, CDR2 SQIVND (reference sequence). In DNA form, the CDR3 reads TGTGCCAGTAGTATCCGCACCGGGGAGCTGTTTTTT. This translates into CASSIRTGELFF.

The CDR3: CASSFRVNSPLHF. CDR3 bases: TGTGCCAGCAGTTTCCGAGTTAATTCACCCCTCCACTTT. The chain is built from TRBV27 and TRBJ1-6; unclear D gene. Germline lookup yields CDR1 MNHEY and CDR2 SMNVEV (reference sequence). CDR3 length equals 13 residues. The V end lost 3 bases, the J end lost 6 bases, and 6 bases lay between the germline ends.

This clone was seen only once. V is TRBV19 and J is TRBJ1-5, with unresolved D. Germline values: CDR1 LNHDA, CDR2 SQIVND (reference sequence). V gave up 0 bases and J gave up 0 bases, with 9 bases separating them. The CDR3 runs 16 residues. The CDR3 bases are TGTGCCAGTAGTATAGATCCAGGTCATAGCAATCAGCCCCAGCATTTT. Translating it yields CASSIDPGHSNQPQHF.

The chain is built from TRBV5-8 and TRBJ1-4, with a tentative D call TRBD1 (5 bases). This CDR3 contains 15 residues. CDR1 and CDR2 (germline): SGHTS, YDEGEE. V was cut by 3 bases and J by 7 bases, with 16 bases left in between. The DNA for the CDR3 is TGTGCCAGCAGCTACGGACCGGGGCGGGGTGAAAAACTGTTTTTT. This encodes CASSYGPGRGEKLFF.

The chain carries TRBV6-2 or TRBV6-3 and TRBJ1-5; D remains unclear. Germline loops: CDR1 MNHEY, CDR2 SVGEGT. The CDR3 length is 17 residues. V was cut by 6 bases and J by 0 bases, with 18 bases left in between. The CDR3 is CASSPARGENSNQPQHF. The CDR3 DNA is TGTGCCAGCAGCCCCGCGCGGGGAGAAAATAGCAATCAGCCCCAGCATTTT.

V gene TRBV5-5 combines with J gene TRBJ1-5, with no clear D. Germline V gene sequence: CDR1 SGHKS, CDR2 YYEKEE (reference sequence). Trimming removed 6 bases from V and 2 bases from J, with 12 bases in between. CDR3 size: 14 residues. CDR3 amino acids: CASTPVLGNQPQHF. For the CDR3, the DNA is TGTGCCAGCACCCCCGTCCTAGGCAATCAGCCCCAGCATTTT.

This rearrangement joins TRBV11-2 to TRBJ1-1; no definite D call. The V gene lost 5 bases and the J gene lost 6 bases, with 7 bases spanning the gap. The germline V gene has CDR1 SGHAT and CDR2 FQNNGV. CDR3 size: 11 residues. CDR3 protein: CASSHPAEAFF. In DNA form, the CDR3 reads TGTGCCAGCAGCCACCCGGCTGAAGCTTTCTTT.

This clone has a single count. The V call is TRBV3-1 (or the pseudogene TRBV3-2), the J call TRBJ1-2, with D possibly matching TRBD1 (5 bases). Looked up from germline, CDR1 is LGHDT and CDR2 is YNNKEL (reference sequence). The CDR3 is 13 amino acids. V shed 5 bases and J shed 4 bases, with 11 bases lying between them. The CDR3 here is CASSETGVYGYTF. DNA of the CDR3: TGTGCCAGCAGCGAAACAGGTGTCTATGGCTACACCTTC.

CDR3 nucleotide sequence: TGTGCCAGCAGCTACGGACAGTTAGAGACCCAGTACTTC. Amino acids: CASSYGQLETQYF. This chain connects TRBV7-9 to TRBJ2-5; D is possibly TRBD1 (6 bases). The CDR3 consists of 13 residues. From germline, CDR1 is SEHNR and CDR2 FQNEAQ (reference sequence). The V end lost 4 bases, the J end lost 4 bases, and 10 bases lay between the germline ends.

The rearrangement links TRBV3-1 (or the pseudogene TRBV3-2) to TRBJ1-5; 8 positions match TRBD1. This CDR3 has 16 residues. The V segment lost 5 bases and the J segment 5 bases; nucleotides outside the gene matches: 11. CDR1 LGHDT and CDR2 YNNKEL come from the germline V gene (reference sequence). The CDR3: CASSNTGGKSHQPQHF. DNA for the CDR3: TGTGCCAGCAGCAACACAGGGGGAAAGAGTCATCAGCCCCAGCATTTT.

V gene TRBV7-2 combines with J gene TRBJ2-7; D might be TRBD2 (5 bases). The CDR3 length is 13 residues. V was pared by 7 bases and J by 1 base, with 11 bases between. Germline CDR1 reads SGHTA; CDR2 reads FQGNSA. CDR3 DNA: TGTGCCAGCACCCGAGGGTTATCCTACGAGCAGTACTTC. This sequence encodes CASTRGLSYEQYF.

There are a few counts of this clone. This chain joins TRBV2 and TRBJ1-1; D uncertain. The CDR3 has 14 amino acids. Trimming left V 4 bases short and J 0 bases short, with 9 bases between. Germline values: CDR1 SNHLY, CDR2 FYNNEI. The CDR3 DNA is TGTGCCAGCAGTGTGGCGGAGATGAACACTGAAGCTTTCTTT. This encodes CASSVAEMNTEAFF.

This chain links TRBV7-9 with TRBJ2-1; 14 nucleotides line up with TRBD2. V lost 1 base, J lost 10 bases, and 0 bases stayed unmatched. CDR1 and CDR2 (germline): SEHNR, FQNEAQ (reference sequence). The CDR3 contains 14 residues. The CDR3 region has the DNA TGTGCCAGCAGCTTAGGACTAGCGGGAGGGGAGCAGTTCTTC. Translated, it gives CASSLGLAGGEQFF.

This clone was detected a few times. The chain's CDR3 is CASSQTERDKSYEQYF. CDR3 sequence (DNA): TGCGCCAGCAGCCAAACCGAAAGGGACAAAAGCTACGAGCAGTACTTC. V usage is TRBV4-1 and J usage is TRBJ2-7, with D possibly matching TRBD1 (6 bases). From germline, CDR1 is MGHRA and CDR2 YSYEKL. This CDR3 has 16 residues. Trimming shortened V by 2 bases and J by 3 bases, and 17 bases separated the two germline ends.

V usage is TRBV5-1 and J usage is TRBJ2-2; D not resolved. Trimming took off 2 bases at V and 6 bases at J, with 14 bases between the two ends. Germline values: CDR1 SGHRS, CDR2 YFSETQ. The CDR3 has 15 residues. CDR3 bases: TGCGCCAGCAGCTTCCCGTACCTAGTTCCCGGGGAGCTGTTTTTT. Residues: CASSFPYLVPGELFF.